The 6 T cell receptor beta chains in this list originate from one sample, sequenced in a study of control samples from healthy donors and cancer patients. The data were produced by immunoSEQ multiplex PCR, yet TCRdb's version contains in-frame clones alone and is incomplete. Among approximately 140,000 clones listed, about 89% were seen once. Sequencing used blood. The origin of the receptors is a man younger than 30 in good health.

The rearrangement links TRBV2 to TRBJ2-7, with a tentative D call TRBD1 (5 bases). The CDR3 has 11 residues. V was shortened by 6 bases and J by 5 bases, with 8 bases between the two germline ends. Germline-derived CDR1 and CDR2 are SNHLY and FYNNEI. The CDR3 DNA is TGTGCCAGCAGGGCAGGGAACGAGCAGTACTTC. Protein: CASRAGNEQYF.

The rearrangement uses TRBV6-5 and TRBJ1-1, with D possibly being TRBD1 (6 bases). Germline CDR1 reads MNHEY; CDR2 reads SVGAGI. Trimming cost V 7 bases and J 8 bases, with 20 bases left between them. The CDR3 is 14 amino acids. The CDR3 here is CASTPLGGPDEAFF. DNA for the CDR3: TGTGCCAGCACGCCTTTGGGGGGCCCCGACGAAGCTTTCTTT.

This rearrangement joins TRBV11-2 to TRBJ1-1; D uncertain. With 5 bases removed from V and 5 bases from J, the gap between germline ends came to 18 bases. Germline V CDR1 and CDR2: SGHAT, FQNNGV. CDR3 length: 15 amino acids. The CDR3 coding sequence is TGTGCCAGCAGCCAAACGCGCGGTGTGGGAACTGAAGCTTTCTTT. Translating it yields CASSQTRGVGTEAFF.

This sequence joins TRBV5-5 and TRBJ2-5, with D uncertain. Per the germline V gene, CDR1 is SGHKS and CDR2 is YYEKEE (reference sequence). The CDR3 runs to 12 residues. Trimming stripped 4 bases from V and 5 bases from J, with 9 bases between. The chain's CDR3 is CASSGNSETQYF. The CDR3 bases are TGTGCCAGCAGCGGTAACTCGGAGACCCAGTACTTC.

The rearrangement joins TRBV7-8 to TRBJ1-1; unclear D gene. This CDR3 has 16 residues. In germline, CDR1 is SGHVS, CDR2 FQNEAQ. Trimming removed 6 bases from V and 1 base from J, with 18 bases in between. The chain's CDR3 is CASRARFRAGNTEAFF. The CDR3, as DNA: TGTGCCAGCAGGGCTCGCTTCCGAGCCGGGAACACTGAAGCTTTCTTT.

The CDR3 sequence is CASSPGSQGYSDTQYF. The DNA for the CDR3 is TGTGCCAGCAGCCCCGGTTCCCAAGGTTATTCAGATACGCAGTATTTT. V gene TRBV7-2 combines with J gene TRBJ2-3; D uncertain. The germline gives CDR1 SGHTA, CDR2 FQGNSA. Deletions cut 5 bases from V and 4 bases from J, with 19 bases between. This CDR3 contains 16 residues.